The table lists the clone carrying this T cell receptor (beta chain) with a few counts. The antigen remains undetermined. The source of the sample is a study of cytomegalovirus exposure and HLA in healthy donors. Study background: Early on, a data release was issued that held roughly 86 million unique TCRs from HLA-typed donors. Broader study findings: In a later analysis, several top co-occurrence clusters appeared linked to parvovirus B19, influenza, CMV and Epstein-Barr virus.

The PCR made use of 60 Vbeta and 13 Jbeta primers. Repertoires were generated with immunoSEQ multiplex PCR, while TCRdb's copy carries only in-frame clones and drops some. Counted here are roughly 130,000 clones, approximately 80% occurring once; the ten biggest clones make up 3.3%. V lost 5 bases to trimming and J lost 1 base, with 15 bases between them. CDR3 length: 17 residues. CDR1 is MGHDK, CDR2 SYGVNS, per germline. The TCR was taken from a male donor in good health and CMV-seronegative. Sequencing was carried out using PBMCs. The chain is built from TRBV25-1 and TRBJ1-6; no firm D call. The CDR3 spells CASSRLQPGSYNSPLHF. The CDR3 bases are TGTGCCAGCAGTCGCCTTCAACCGGGGTCCTATAATTCACCCCTCCACTTT.